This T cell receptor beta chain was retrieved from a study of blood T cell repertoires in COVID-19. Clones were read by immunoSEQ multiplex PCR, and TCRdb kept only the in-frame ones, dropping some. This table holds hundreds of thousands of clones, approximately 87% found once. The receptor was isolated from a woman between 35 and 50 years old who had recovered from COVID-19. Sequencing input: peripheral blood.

CDR3: CASSYQDRPYEQYF. The CDR3 DNA follows: TGTGCCAGCAGCTACCAGGACAGGCCCTACGAGCAGTACTTC. The chain couples TRBV9 to TRBJ2-7, with 7 bases aligning to TRBD1. The J segment lost 2 bases and the V segment lost 4 bases, leaving 6 bases of the junction unmatched. In germline, CDR1 is SGDLS, CDR2 YYNGEE. This CDR3 is 14 amino acids long.